This TCR beta chain derives from a study of OX40 agonist ivuxolimab in advanced cancers. Concerning the study at large: The costimulatory receptor OX40 (CD134) was targeted by ivuxolimab, a fully human IgG2 agonistic monoclonal antibody. Intravenous ivuxolimab was administered to patients every 2 weeks at six dose levels: 0.01, 0.1, 0.3, 1.5, 3 and 10 mg/kg. Three dose-escalation patients achieved partial responses, one with hepatocellular carcinoma and two with cutaneous melanoma. The paper describes the monotherapy dose-escalation part (N = 52 patients) of the phase I trial of ivuxolimab. Among the 52 dose-escalation patients, some 20 had hepatocellular carcinoma, approximately 15 melanoma, 9 renal cell carcinoma and 9 head and neck cancer. Peripheral TCRbeta sequencing aimed to test whether ivuxolimab altered TCR sequence diversity and caused clonal T-cell expansion. Patients were allowed to have had prior anti-PD-1, anti-PD-L1 or anti-CTLA-4 therapy, and 30% to 40% of the dose-escalation patients had been treated with checkpoint inhibitors. In the dose-escalation cohort, roughly four fifths of patients were male, and the mean age was roughly 60 years, with a range of about 20 to 90. Here is what the overall study found, with its caveats: After ivuxolimab, more expanded clones were found on average in CD8+ T cells than in CD4+ T cells. Partial responders in the 0.1-3.0 mg/kg groups had among the lowest normalized peripheral clonal expansion, especially among CD8+ T cells. The antigen specificity of the peripheral T cells that underwent clonal expansion was not determined. Low levels of normalized T-cell clonal expansion were also seen in some patients who did not respond. At doses of 0.1 to 3.0 mg/kg, clonal expansion of both CD4+ and CD8+ blood T cells was observed from baseline to week 6.

Comment on this clone: Its antigen target is currently unknown. No much larger clone is present one base from it, and per-base qualities are unavailable.

Genomic DNA was isolated from the sorted cells so that the TCRbeta CDR3 region could be sequenced. The immunoSEQ Assay was used for sequencing of TCRbeta CDR3 regions. The source is immuneACCESS, and TCRdb retained only in-frame sequences with V and J called. Part of the clones is not carried over; for the studies checked, unresolved V genes explain less than half of this, and the remainder is unexplained. Here the sample has 7,000 to 9,000 clones; 88% occur a single time. The ten top clones hold 15% to 20% of the sample. The trial excluded patients who had a history of autoimmune disease or who were on systemic immunosuppression. Peripheral blood for TCR sequencing was drawn from every dose cohort at baseline, at cycle 4 day 1 and at cycle 7 day 1. The samples were taken from a phase I, first-in-human, multicenter, open-label dose-escalation trial of ivuxolimab. Adults with locally advanced or metastatic head and neck squamous cell, hepatocellular, melanoma or renal cell carcinoma were enrolled in the trial. Before TCR sequencing, CD4+ T cells and CD8+ T cells were sorted from peripheral blood as separate populations.

CDR1 is given as SGDLS and CDR2 as YYNGEE, both from the germline V gene. Reading from cysteine to phenylalanine, the CDR3 counts 14 amino acids. CDR3 DNA is the only sequence kept; it has 42 bases, read in frame from the first base. Relative to germline, V is missing 4 bases and J is missing 7 bases, with 6 bases of the junction outside any gene match. The rearrangement joined TRBV9 to TRBJ2-1; 9 of the junction bases match TRBD1. The sequence was obtained from an adult with an advanced solid tumor such as melanoma, head and neck, liver or kidney cancer. The material sequenced was CD4+ or CD8+ T cells sorted from blood, taken in a trial of the OX40 agonist ivuxolimab. The sequenced DNA is TGTGCCAGCAGCCTAAGGGACAGGGAGAATGAGCAGTTCTTC. It codes for CASSLRDRENEQFF.